Listed below are T cell receptor beta chains from one sample, sequenced in a study of cytomegalovirus exposure and HLA in healthy donors. The data were produced by immunoSEQ multiplex PCR, yet TCRdb's version contains in-frame clones alone and is incomplete. Here the sample spans tens of thousands of clones, around 80% being singletons. The specimen was PBMCs. All receptors come from a middle-aged man in good health and CMV-seronegative. CDR3s include the opening cysteine and the closing phenylalanine or tryptophan. The D gene is left open where the match is weak. Expanded clones are given a class, and other clones once, few, many or no size at all.

size | J | V | D | CDR3 | DNA
NA | TRBJ2-4 | TRBV7-8 | NA | CASSLAFQRLAKNIQYF | TGTGCCAGCAGCTTAGCGTTCCAGCGACTAGCCAAAAACATTCAGTACTTC
few | TRBJ2-5 | TRBV9 | TRBD2 | CASSVGLAAEETQYF | TGTGCCAGCAGCGTCGGACTAGCGGCAGAAGAGACCCAGTACTTC
NA | TRBJ2-1 | TRBV19 | NA | CASSVYNEQFF | TGTGCCAGTTCGGTTTACAATGAGCAGTTCTTC
NA | TRBJ2-7 | TRBV5-1 | TRBD1 | CASSGRTGDSYEQYF | TGCGCCAGCAGCGGACGGACAGGGGACTCCTACGAGCAGTACTTC
few | TRBJ2-7 | TRBV28 | TRBD2 | CASSLGLDHEQYF | TGTGCCAGCAGTCTGGGACTAGACCACGAGCAGTACTTC
NA | TRBJ2-1 | TRBV27 | TRBD1 | CASSFRDSYNEQFF | TGTGCCAGCAGTTTCCGGGACAGTTACAATGAGCAGTTCTTC
NA | TRBJ2-7 | TRBV2 | NA | CASSETNASPLKYEQYF | TGTGCCAGCAGTGAAACAAACGCTAGCCCGCTTAAATACGAGCAGTACTTC
NA | TRBJ2-7 | TRBV2 | TRBD2 | CASQRTSGAAYEQYF | TGTGCCAGCCAGCGGACTAGCGGGGCAGCCTACGAGCAGTACTTC
few | TRBJ2-2 | TRBV6-6 | NA | CASSYQGPGELFF | TGTGCCAGCAGTTACCAGGGTCCCGGGGAGCTGTTTTTT
NA | TRBJ1-1 | TRBV7-9 | NA | CASSLVGEGWSPEAFF | TGTGCCAGCAGCTTAGTGGGAGAGGGTTGGTCCCCGGAAGCTTTCTTT
NA | TRBJ2-7 | TRBV6-5 | NA | CASSYSPGLPYEQYF | TGTGCCAGCAGTTACTCCCCAGGGTTACCATACGAGCAGTACTTC
NA | TRBJ1-1 | TRBV6-5 | NA | CASKRTGGAEAFF | TGTGCCAGCAAAAGGACGGGAGGGGCTGAAGCTTTCTTT
NA | TRBJ1-5 | TRBV19 | NA | CASSTQKKQPQHF | TGTGCCAGTAGTACACAAAAAAAACAGCCCCAGCATTTT
NA | TRBJ2-7 | TRBV4-1 | NA | CASSRYQGTNYEQYF | TGCGCCAGCAGCCGCTACCAGGGAACAAACTACGAGCAGTACTTC
NA | TRBJ1-5 | TRBV5-1 | NA | CASSLAGPGANQPQHF | TGCGCCAGCAGCTTGGCTGGGCCAGGGGCAAATCAGCCCCAGCATTTT
few | TRBJ1-4 | TRBV2 | NA | CASSEGRSGEKLFF | TGTGCCAGCAGTGAAGGGAGGTCAGGCGAAAAACTGTTTTTT